These T cell receptor beta chains were read from a single sample in a study of blood T cell repertoires in COVID-19. TCRdb's table, derived via immunoSEQ multiplex PCR, lists solely in-frame clones and lacks some. The top ten clones hold roughly 1.2% of a sample with approximately 150,000 clones, less than 90% of them seen once. The sequenced material came from PBMCs or T cells enriched from blood (not recorded which). Source of these receptors: a human donor with acute COVID-19. The donor label of this sample is uncertain. Each CDR3 is given with its conserved first and last residue. The D gene is left open where the match is weak. Size tells how often a clone was seen (once, few, many) or the class of an expanded clone, and some rows leave it out.

clone_size,d_call,v_call,j_call,cdr3_nt,cdr3_aa
NA,TRBD1,TRBV5-1,TRBJ2-7,TGCGCCAGCAGACACCGACAGGGCTCCTACGAGCAGTACTTC,CASRHRQGSYEQYF
NA,TRBD2,TRBV7-3,TRBJ2-5,TGTGCCAGCAGCTCAAACGGGGGGGCGGAGACCCAGTACTTC,CASSSNGGAETQYF
NA,NA,TRBV30,TRBJ2-7,TGTGCCTGGACCAAACTAGGGTCTGGGACCTACGAGCAGTACTTC,CAWTKLGSGTYEQYF
NA,NA,TRBV6-5,TRBJ2-2,TGTGCCCCTACTAGTGGGGGCGCGTCCGGGGAGCTGTTTTTT,CAPTSGGASGELFF
once,TRBD1,TRBV11-2,TRBJ2-3,TGTGCCAGCAGCTTTCCCCTCGGGACAGGGGGCGGCACAGATACGCAGTATTTT,CASSFPLGTGGGTDTQYF
NA,NA,TRBV27,TRBJ1-6,TGTGCCAGCAGTCCCACAGGGATTAATTCACCCCTCCACTTT,CASSPTGINSPLHF
NA,NA,TRBV12-3/TRBV12-4,TRBJ2-1,TGTGCCAGCAGTCCAGACTTGTACAATGAGCAGTTCTTC,CASSPDLYNEQFF
NA,TRBD1,TRBV2,TRBJ1-6,TGTGCCAGCAGTGATTTCGGACAGGCTAATTCACCCCTCCACTTT,CASSDFGQANSPLHF
once,TRBD1,TRBV7-8,TRBJ1-2,TGTGCCAGCAGCTTAACGTTAGGACAGGGGGCGAGTGGCTACACCTTC,CASSLTLGQGASGYTF
NA,NA,TRBV6-4,TRBJ2-3,TGTGCCAGCAGTGACGGGGCGGGGCGGCACACAGATACGCAGTATTTT,CASSDGAGRHTDTQYF
NA,TRBD1,TRBV27,TRBJ2-7,TGTGCCAGCAGCCGAAGGCCGGGACAGCCCTACGAGCAGTACTTC,CASSRRPGQPYEQYF
once,NA,TRBV10-1,TRBJ2-1,TGCGCCAGCAGTGACCCCAGCGCGTCCTTCTACAATGAGCAGTTCTTC,CASSDPSASFYNEQFF
NA,NA,TRBV19,TRBJ1-1,TGTGCCAGTAGTGCCACAGCGGGCACTGAAGCTTTCTTT,CASSATAGTEAFF
once,TRBD1,TRBV6-1,TRBJ1-2,TGTGCCAGCAGTGAAGCAGCTACGACAGGGGGGGACGGCTACACCTTC,CASSEAATTGGDGYTF
NA,TRBD1,TRBV19,TRBJ1-1,TGTGCCAGTAAGGAGGGTCTGGGGACAGGCTATGAAGCTTTCTTT,CASKEGLGTGYEAFF
NA,NA,TRBV9,TRBJ2-7,TGTGCCAGCAGCTCCTACTCCTACGAGCAGTACTTC,CASSSYSYEQYF
NA,TRBD1,TRBV27,TRBJ2-7,TGTGCCAGCAGCCGAGAGGGGACAGGTTATCTTTACGAGCAGTACTTC,CASSREGTGYLYEQYF
NA,NA,TRBV7-9,TRBJ2-1,TGTGCCAGCAGCCCTCCTAGCCGGGGCAATGAGCAGTTCTTC,CASSPPSRGNEQFF
NA,NA,TRBV30,TRBJ1-2,TGTGCCTGGAGTTGGAGCAGTGGCTATGGCTACACCTTC,CAWSWSSGYGYTF
once,TRBD1,TRBV7-8,TRBJ1-4,TGTGCCAGCAGCCGATACAGGGGGGCAACTAATGAAAAACTGTTTTTT,CASSRYRGATNEKLFF
NA,TRBD2,TRBV27,TRBJ2-7,TGTGCCAGCAGTGGGGGTGGGGGGGATCCCTACGAGCAGTACTTC,CASSGGGGDPYEQYF
NA,TRBD2,TRBV5-1,TRBJ2-3,TGCGCCAGCAGCTTGCAACTAGCGGGGACAGATACGCAGTATTTT,CASSLQLAGTDTQYF
NA,TRBD2,TRBV7-9,TRBJ2-1,TGTGCCAGCAGCTTTCTAGCGGGGGGGCATTCTGAGCAGTTCTTC,CASSFLAGGHSEQFF
once,NA,TRBV6-1,TRBJ1-6,TGTGCCAGCAGTGATGGGACACCGAGCTCCTATAATTCACCCCTCCACTTT,CASSDGTPSSYNSPLHF
NA,TRBD2,TRBV11-2,TRBJ2-3,TGTGCCAGCATTCCTTTAGCGGGGGGCCGAGATACGCAGTATTTT,CASIPLAGGRDTQYF
NA,NA,TRBV7-3,TRBJ1-6,TGTGCCAGCAGCCAGATGGGGGGTTATAATTCACCCCTCCACTTT,CASSQMGGYNSPLHF
NA,NA,TRBV27,TRBJ1-2,TGTGCCAGCAGTTTATCCCCCTCTCCCCGCGTCGGCTACACCTTC,CASSLSPSPRVGYTF
NA,NA,TRBV4-1,TRBJ2-5,TGCGCCAGCAGCCAAGCCCAGGGTAAAGAGACCCAGTACTTC,CASSQAQGKETQYF
NA,NA,TRBV3-1/TRBV3-2,TRBJ1-5,TGTGCCAGCAGCCAAGACCAAGGGGCTTATCAGCCCCAGCATTTT,CASSQDQGAYQPQHF
NA,TRBD1,TRBV4-2,TRBJ1-1,TGTGCCAGCAGCCCCATGACAGGGCGGAACACTGAAGCTTTCTTT,CASSPMTGRNTEAFF
few,TRBD1,TRBV19,TRBJ2-7,TGTGCCAGTAACGAGGAGGCAGGGGGCGGCTTC,CASNEEAGGGF
NA,NA,TRBV4-1,TRBJ2-2,TGCGCCAGCAGCCCCCAGGGCGACACCGGGGAGCTGTTTTTT,CASSPQGDTGELFF
NA,NA,TRBV4-3,TRBJ2-3,TGCGCCAGCAGCCAGGGAGGGGGGGCTACAGATACGCAGTATTTT,CASSQGGGATDTQYF
once,NA,TRBV10-3,TRBJ1-1,TGTGCCATCAGAGGGGTGAACACTGAAGCTTTCTTT,CAIRGVNTEAFF
NA,NA,TRBV5-1,TRBJ1-1,TGCGCCAGCAGCTTCCGGGACACCCTGAACACTGAAGCTTTCTTT,CASSFRDTLNTEAFF
NA,TRBD1,TRBV9,TRBJ1-2,TGTGCCAGCAGCGTAGAACCGACAGGGGAGTATGGCTACACCTTC,CASSVEPTGEYGYTF
NA,TRBD1,TRBV25-1,TRBJ1-5,TGTGCCAGCAGTGATCGGACAGGGGAACGACCCCAGCATTTT,CASSDRTGERPQHF
NA,TRBD1,TRBV7-2,TRBJ1-2,TGTGCCAGCAGCCGGGCTTACAGGGGAAATAAGGCTAACTATGGCTACACCTTC,CASSRAYRGNKANYGYTF
NA,NA,TRBV10-2,TRBJ1-5,TGCGCCAGCAGTGAGTCGAGGGATCAGCCCCAGCATTTT,CASSESRDQPQHF
once,NA,TRBV5-1,TRBJ2-3,TGCGCCAGCAGCTTTAGGTCGGGGTTTACGAGGACAGATACGCAGTATTTT,CASSFRSGFTRTDTQYF